This TCR beta chain was sequenced during a study of blood T cell repertoires in COVID-19. Assay used: immunoSEQ multiplex PCR; TCRdb lists only in-frame clones, some missing. The sample lists some 350,000 clones; about nine tenths were seen once. Material: peripheral blood. The TCR originated in a woman between 65 and 79 years old with COVID-19, enrolled during active disease.

CDR3: CASRDSTGGTEAFF. The CDR3 bases are TGCGCCAGCAGAGACTCGACAGGGGGGACTGAAGCTTTCTTT. J is TRBJ1-1 and V is TRBV5-1, with 9 bases matching TRBD1. Germline V gene sequence: CDR1 SGHRS, CDR2 YFSETQ. V gave up 5 bases and J gave up 5 bases; unmatched junction bases: 7. CDR3 length: 14 residues.